The 18 T cell receptor beta chains below all came from one sample that was sequenced in a study of post-analysis software for immune sequencing data (dated by TCRdb to about 2015). What these receptors recognize is not known. Libraries were prepared through PCR. The instrument was an Illumina HiSeq 2500. To reduce PCR and sequencing biases, unique molecular identifiers were incorporated into the TCR beta cDNA libraries. Starting from the raw public reads, TCRdb applied fastp trimming at Q25, assembled clones with MiXCR and retained in-frame beta chains. Identical CDR3 protein sequences are pooled into one entry, listed with their most common genes and DNA. Here the sample has hundreds of thousands of distinct CDR3 sequences; roughly three fifths occur a single time. The top ten constitute 11% of the sample. General findings and caveats noted by the study authors: Significantly higher frequencies in patients than in controls were found for roughly five TRBV segments, including TRBV5-6, TRBV5-1 and TRBV20-1.

Material: blood. These receptors all come from a girl aged 2-10 years with multiple sclerosis.

The CDR3 bases are TGTGCCAGTAGTATTCTAGTTTGGACAGACCGCACAGATACGCAGTATTTT. This codes for CASSILVWTDRTDTQYF. The chain is built from TRBV19 and TRBJ2-3, with a possible D match to TRBD1 (6 bases). The CDR3 covers 17 residues. Germline CDR1 LNHDA, CDR2 SQIVND (reference sequence). The V gene lost 3 bases and the J gene lost 1 base, with 17 bases spanning the gap.

The table lists this clonotype with a few counts. V usage is TRBV5-1 and J usage is TRBJ2-5; 14 bases line up with TRBD2. The J call may be wrong; the DNA end is better matched by TRBJ2-7. This CDR3 has 14 amino acids. The V gene's germline CDR1 is SGHRS and CDR2 YFSETQ. CDR3 region: CASSPGLAGAEQYF. The CDR3 coding sequence is TGCGCCAGCAGCCCGGGACTAGCGGGAGCCGAGCAGTACTTC.

V and J are TRBV7-3 and TRBJ2-7; 11 nucleotides line up with TRBD1. The CDR3 runs to 15 residues. V was pared by 5 bases and J by 3 bases, with 6 bases of the junction left unmatched. Germline assignment: CDR1 SGHTA and CDR2 FQGTGA. The CDR3 DNA sequence: TGTGCCAGCAGCCCCCGGGACAGGGGGATCTACGAGCAGTACTTC. Translation gives CASSPRDRGIYEQYF. The entire variable domain, with the rest obtained from reference TRBV7-3 and TRBJ2-7, is as follows: GAGVSQTPSNKVTEKGKYVELRCDPISGHTALYWYRQSLGQGPEFLIYFQGTGAADDSGLPNDRFFAVRPEGSVSTLKIQRTERGDSAVYLCASSPRDRGIYEQYFGPGTRLTVT.

This clonotype showed up just once. V gene TRBV6-2 or TRBV6-3 combines with J gene TRBJ2-3; 11 bases fit TRBD2. V dropped 8 bases and J dropped 0; count of bases not matched to a gene: 4. There are 15 residues in the CDR3. Germline V gene data show CDR1 as MNHEY and CDR2 as SVGEGT. CDR3 sequence reads: CASGIAGGSTDTQYF. In DNA form, the CDR3 reads TGTGCCAGCGGGATAGCGGGGGGGAGCACAGATACGCAGTATTTT.

Only a few counts were recorded for this clonotype. The rearrangement uses TRBV7-2 and TRBJ2-1; D not resolved. This CDR3 region has 15 residues. Germline CDR1 reads SGHTA; CDR2 reads FQGNSA. Trimming removed 0 bases at V and 4 bases at J, with 10 bases between. The CDR3 DNA reads TGTGCCAGCAGCTTAGCCCAGGACCCATACAATGAGCAGTTCTTC. Translating gives CASSLAQDPYNEQFF. Based on the CDR3 plus reference TRBV7-2 and TRBJ2-1, the full variable domain is GAGVSQSPSNKVTEKGKDVELRCDPISGHTALYWYRQSLGQGLEFLIYFQGNSAPDKSGLPSDRFSAERTGGSVSTLTIQRTQQEDSAVYLCASSLAQDPYNEQFFGPGTRLTVL.

This clonotype was seen a handful of times. CDR3 in amino acids: CSACDSQQETQYF. Written as DNA, the CDR3 is TGCAGTGCTTGCGACAGCCAACAAGAGACCCAGTACTTC. The chain carries TRBV20-1 and TRBJ2-5; TRBD1 might be the D (5 bases). The CDR3 has 13 amino acids. Germline V gene sequence: CDR1 DFQATT, CDR2 SNEGSKA (reference sequence). V shed 5 bases and J shed 2 bases, with 12 bases lying between them.

This clonotype was observed a handful of times. The chain joins TRBV10-3 to TRBJ2-1, with D perhaps TRBD1 (6 bases). The V gene's germline CDR1 is ENHRY and CDR2 SYGVKD. V lost 6 bases to trimming and J lost 7 bases, with 13 bases between them. The CDR3 contains 13 residues. The CDR3 DNA is TGTGCCATCAGCCCCACAGGGTCGAATGAGCAGTTCTTC. Residues: CAISPTGSNEQFF.

J is TRBJ2-1 and V is TRBV4-3; no clear D. The CDR3 is 13 amino acids. CDR1 and CDR2 from the germline V gene are LGHNA and YSLEER. The germline V and J ends were trimmed by 3 bases and 4 bases, with 7 bases remaining between them. The CDR3 loop reads CASSHDEYNEQFF. CDR3 bases: TGCGCCAGCAGCCACGACGAGTACAATGAGCAGTTCTTC.

This chain connects TRBV29-1 to TRBJ2-3; 10 bases are a match to TRBD1. The CDR3 is 14 amino acids. CDR1 and CDR2 (germline): SQVTM, ANQGSEA. V shed 3 bases and J 5 bases; nucleotides not matched to a gene: 5. CDR3 in amino acids: CSVEPGTGEDTQYF. CDR3 DNA: TGCAGCGTTGAGCCCGGGACAGGGGAAGATACGCAGTATTTT.

V is TRBV20-1 and J is TRBJ1-1; D unclear. The CDR3 is 12 residues long. CDR1 and CDR2 (germline): DFQATT, SNEGSKA (reference sequence). V lost 3 bases and J lost 0, with 5 bases in between. As DNA, the CDR3 is TGCAGTGCTAGTTTCCTGAACACTGAAGCTTTCTTT. This translates into CSASFLNTEAFF.

The chain combines TRBV5-1 with TRBJ2-3; possibly TRBD2 for D (5 bases). Trimming took off 0 bases at V and 0 bases at J, with 8 bases between the two ends. CDR3 size: 15 residues. CDR1 is SGHRS and CDR2 is YFSETQ in the germline V gene. The CDR3 loop is CASSLGGPSTDTQYF. For the CDR3, the DNA is TGCGCCAGCAGCTTGGGAGGGCCGAGCACAGATACGCAGTATTTT.

There are a few counts of this clonotype. The rearrangement links TRBV12-3 or TRBV12-4 to TRBJ2-1, with 10 nucleotides matching TRBD2. The CDR3 is made up of 18 amino acids. Germline trimming cut 5 bases from V and 5 bases from J; bases unmatched to any gene: 15. In DNA form, the CDR3 reads TGTGCCAGCAGTCGGAAGGGAGGAAGGCTAGCGGGGGACAATGAGCAGTTCTTC. Amino acid sequence: CASSRKGGRLAGDNEQFF.

The chain joins TRBV2 to TRBJ2-5, with D tentatively TRBD1 (7 bases). The germline CDR1 and CDR2 sequences are SNHLY and FYNNEI. V dropped 4 bases and J dropped 4 bases, with 10 bases sitting between them. This CDR3 has 13 residues. The CDR3 DNA sequence: TGTGCCAGCAGTGGACAGGGAGGAGAGACCCAGTACTTC. Amino acid sequence: CASSGQGGETQYF.

The chain couples TRBV29-1 to TRBJ2-7; 10 positions agree with TRBD2. The V segment lost 5 bases and the J segment 2 bases; nucleotides outside the gene matches: 6. Per germline, CDR1 SQVTM and CDR2 ANQGSEA. This CDR3 is built from 14 residues. CDR3: CSVLLAGEPYEQYF. The CDR3 DNA reads as TGCAGCGTTCTTCTAGCGGGAGAACCCTACGAGCAGTACTTC.

CDR3 sequence reads: CASSPNPQGLTYNEQFF. CDR3 DNA: TGTGCCAGCAGCCCAAACCCACAGGGACTGACCTACAATGAGCAGTTCTTC. The chain combines TRBV3-1 with TRBJ2-1; D possibly uses TRBD1 or TRBD2 (6 bases each). Germline CDR1 and CDR2: LGHDT and YNNKEL (reference sequence). Trimming removed 4 bases from V and 2 bases from J, with 18 bases in between. The CDR3 contains 17 residues.

A few counts support this clonotype. V and J are TRBV29-1 and TRBJ2-3; tentative D call: TRBD1 (5 bases). Trimming took 4 bases from V and 4 from J, leaving 9 bases between them. Germline V gives CDR1 SQVTM, CDR2 ANQGSEA. This CDR3 has 12 amino acids. CDR3 nucleotides: TGCAGCGTTGCTCAGGGCCCAGATACGCAGTATTTT. Its protein product is CSVAQGPDTQYF.

V gene TRBV11-2 combines with J gene TRBJ1-2; D is ambiguous. Trimming removed 4 bases at V and 4 bases at J, with 13 bases between. This CDR3 region has 14 residues. CDR1 is SGHAT, CDR2 FQNNGV, per germline. The CDR3 bases are TGTGCCAGCAGCTCTCTCCGCGGGAGCTATGGCTACACCTTC. It yields the protein CASSSLRGSYGYTF.

The V and J genes are TRBV12-3 or TRBV12-4 and TRBJ2-5, with D perhaps being TRBD1 or TRBD2 (5 bases each). The tail of the sequence fits TRBJ2-7 better, so the J call may be wrong. The CDR3 covers 15 residues. This chain's CDR3 is CASSLRGPPSYEQYF. The CDR3 DNA reads TGTGCCAGCAGTTTAAGGGGACCACCCTCCTACGAGCAGTACTTC.